This TCR beta chain is drawn from a study of blood T cell repertoires in COVID-19. The wider study: Both acute and convalescent COVID-19 samples were obtained from the United States, Italy and Spain.

Looked up from germline, CDR1 is KGHDR and CDR2 is SFDVKD. J was trimmed by 2 bases and V by 3 bases; bases with no gene match: 8. CDR3 length: 16 amino acids. Assay used: immunoSEQ multiplex PCR; TCRdb lists only in-frame clones, some missing. This sample yields about 50,000 clones, of which approximately 89% are seen a single time; about 6.5% belongs to the top ten. The sequence derives from a man between 60 and 75 years old with acute or convalescent COVID-19. The V and J genes are TRBV24-1 and TRBJ2-5; 7 bases match TRBD2. The sequenced sample consisted of peripheral blood. In DNA, the CDR3 is TGTGCCACCAGTGATGCCCCATCCGGGGGGCAAGAGACCCAGTACTTC. It specifies CATSDAPSGGQETQYF.